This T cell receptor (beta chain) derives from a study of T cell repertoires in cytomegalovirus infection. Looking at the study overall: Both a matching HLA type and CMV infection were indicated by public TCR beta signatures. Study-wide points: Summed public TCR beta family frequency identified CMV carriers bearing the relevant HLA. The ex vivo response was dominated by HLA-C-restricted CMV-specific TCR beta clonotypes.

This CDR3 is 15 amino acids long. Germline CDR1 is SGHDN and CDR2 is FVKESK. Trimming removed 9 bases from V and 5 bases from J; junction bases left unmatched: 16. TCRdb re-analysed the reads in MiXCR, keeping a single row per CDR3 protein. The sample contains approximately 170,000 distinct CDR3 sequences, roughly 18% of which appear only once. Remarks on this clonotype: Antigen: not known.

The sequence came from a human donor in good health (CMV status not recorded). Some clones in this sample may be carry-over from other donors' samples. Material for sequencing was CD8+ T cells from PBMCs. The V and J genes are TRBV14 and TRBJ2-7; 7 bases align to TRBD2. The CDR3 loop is CASTLGGGRPDEQYF. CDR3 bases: TGTGCCAGTACCCTCGGCGGCGGGAGACCCGACGAGCAGTACTTC.